This is a list of T cell receptor beta chains from one sample in a study of cytomegalovirus exposure and HLA in healthy donors. The protocol was immunoSEQ multiplex PCR, while the TCRdb copy is restricted to in-frame clones and leaves out a portion. Here the sample spans 100,000 to 150,000 clones, around 83% being singletons. The sequenced sample was PBMCs. Every receptor here comes from a girl aged 2 to 10 in good health and CMV-seronegative. Both conserved end residues are part of each CDR3. The D gene is left open where the match is weak. Size values are once, few and many counts, or a class for expanded clones, and some rows have none.

DNA: TGTGCCAGTAGTATAGATCTGGGGGACAGCCCTAACTATGGCTACACCTTC
CDR3: CASSIDLGDSPNYGYTF
J: TRBJ1-2
D: TRBD1
size: -
V: TRBV19

DNA: TGTGCCAGCAGCGTAGCCCTTACAGATACGCAGTATTTT
CDR3: CASSVALTDTQYF
J: TRBJ2-3
D: -
size: -
V: TRBV9

DNA: TGTGCCAGCAGTTTCCTGAGCAATCAGCCCCAGCATTTT
CDR3: CASSFLSNQPQHF
J: TRBJ1-5
D: -
size: -
V: TRBV27

DNA: TGTGCCAGCAGCCAAGAGGCCAGGGCCCAGGAGACCCAGTACTTC
CDR3: CASSQEARAQETQYF
J: TRBJ2-5
D: -
size: few
V: TRBV14

DNA: TGTGCCAGCAGCCAACTCAGGGGGCCTGAAGCTTTCTTT
CDR3: CASSQLRGPEAFF
J: TRBJ1-1
D: TRBD1
size: -
V: TRBV5-4

DNA: TGTGCCAGCAGTTTATCATCCAGGGGCGATGTTCGTGGCTACACCTTC
CDR3: CASSLSSRGDVRGYTF
J: TRBJ1-2
D: -
size: once
V: TRBV27

DNA: TGTGCCAGCTCACCAAGACAGACGAACACTGAAGCTTTCTTT
CDR3: CASSPRQTNTEAFF
J: TRBJ1-1
D: -
size: -
V: TRBV18

DNA: TGTGCTAGCAGCTTAAACCCCCGGGGAGAGACCCAGTACTTC
CDR3: CASSLNPRGETQYF
J: TRBJ2-5
D: -
size: few
V: TRBV7-7

DNA: TGCGCCAGCAGCTTCAGGGGCTGGGCTGAAGCTTTCTTT
CDR3: CASSFRGWAEAFF
J: TRBJ1-1
D: -
size: -
V: TRBV5-1

DNA: TGTGCCAGCAGCTTACAACAGGGGAACGGGGAGCTGTTTTTT
CDR3: CASSLQQGNGELFF
J: TRBJ2-2
D: TRBD1
size: -
V: TRBV11-2

DNA: TGTGCCAGCAGACGGGACACGGAAAACATTCAGTACTTC
CDR3: CASRRDTENIQYF
J: TRBJ2-4
D: -
size: -
V: TRBV2

DNA: TGTGCCAGCAGCCAGGGGAGGACGGCGGGGGTTCAAAGCTCCTACAATGAGCAGTTCTTC
CDR3: CASSQGRTAGVQSSYNEQFF
J: TRBJ2-1
D: -
size: -
V: TRBV7-8

DNA: TGTGCCAGCAGCTTAGTCGCAGGGTCTAACTATGGCTACACCTTC
CDR3: CASSLVAGSNYGYTF
J: TRBJ1-2
D: -
size: -
V: TRBV7-2

DNA: TGTGCCAGCACTCCCCGAGGGCCCCTGGAGCAGTACTTC
CDR3: CASTPRGPLEQYF
J: TRBJ2-7
D: -
size: -
V: TRBV28

DNA: TGTGCCAGCTCACCACCGTATAACAGCTACGAGCAGTACTTC
CDR3: CASSPPYNSYEQYF
J: TRBJ2-7
D: -
size: -
V: TRBV18

DNA: TGTGCCAGCAGCCCTAACAGGGGGCTAGAAGGTAATTCACCCCTCCACTTT
CDR3: CASSPNRGLEGNSPLHF
J: TRBJ1-6
D: TRBD1
size: -
V: TRBV27

DNA: TGCAGCGTTCCACTCGAGAGACAGGGTAGGGTCACAGATACGCAGTATTTT
CDR3: CSVPLERQGRVTDTQYF
J: TRBJ2-3
D: TRBD1
size: -
V: TRBV29-1

DNA: TGTGCCAGCACTCGGGGGAGTGAAAAACTGTTTTTT
CDR3: CASTRGSEKLFF
J: TRBJ1-4
D: -
size: few
V: TRBV28

DNA: TGTGCCACCAAGGGACAGACCTACGAGCAGTACTTC
CDR3: CATKGQTYEQYF
J: TRBJ2-7
D: TRBD1
size: -
V: TRBV19

DNA: TGTGCCAGCAGCTTAACGGGGACAGGGGTAAATGAGCAGTTCTTC
CDR3: CASSLTGTGVNEQFF
J: TRBJ2-1
D: TRBD1
size: -
V: TRBV7-3

DNA: TGTGCCAGCAGCTTAGTTTGGTCAGAGAACACTGAAGCTTTCTTT
CDR3: CASSLVWSENTEAFF
J: TRBJ1-1
D: -
size: few
V: TRBV7-8

DNA: TGTGCCAGCAGCCAGGATAGTAACTATGGCTACACCTTC
CDR3: CASSQDSNYGYTF
J: TRBJ1-2
D: -
size: -
V: TRBV5-4

DNA: TGTGCCAGCAGCCCACATTACAATGAGCAGTTCTTC
CDR3: CASSPHYNEQFF
J: TRBJ2-1
D: -
size: -
V: TRBV9

DNA: TGTGCCAGCAGCCCTTCGGGACTTGGAAACACCATATATTTT
CDR3: CASSPSGLGNTIYF
J: TRBJ1-3
D: -
size: -
V: TRBV27

DNA: TGTGCCAGCAGTTTTGCGACAGGCTATGGCTACACCTTC
CDR3: CASSFATGYGYTF
J: TRBJ1-2
D: -
size: -
V: TRBV27

DNA: TGTGCCAGCAGCTGGCCAGACAGGGGGCTTAGAGATGAGCAGTTCTTC
CDR3: CASSWPDRGLRDEQFF
J: TRBJ2-1
D: TRBD1
size: few
V: TRBV7-9

DNA: TGTGCCAGCAGTTACTCTGAAGGGGGCGGAAGCTATGGCTACACCTTC
CDR3: CASSYSEGGGSYGYTF
J: TRBJ1-2
D: TRBD1
size: -
V: TRBV6-5